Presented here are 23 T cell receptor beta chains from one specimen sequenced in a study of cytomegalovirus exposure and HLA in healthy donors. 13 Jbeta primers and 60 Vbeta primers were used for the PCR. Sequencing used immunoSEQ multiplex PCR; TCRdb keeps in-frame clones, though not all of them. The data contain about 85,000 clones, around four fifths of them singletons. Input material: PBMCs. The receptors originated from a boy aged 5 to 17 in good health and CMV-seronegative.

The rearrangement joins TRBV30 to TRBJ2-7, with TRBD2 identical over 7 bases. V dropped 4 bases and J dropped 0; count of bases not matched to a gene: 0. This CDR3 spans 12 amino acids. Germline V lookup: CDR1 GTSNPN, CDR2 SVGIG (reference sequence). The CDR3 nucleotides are TGTGCCTGGACTAGCGGCTCCTACGAGCAGTACTTC. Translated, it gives CAWTSGSYEQYF.

CDR3 residues: CAWSVELAGSYEQYF. CDR3 in DNA: TGTGCCTGGAGTGTAGAGCTAGCGGGATCCTACGAGCAGTACTTC. The chain combines TRBV30 with TRBJ2-7, with 9 bases aligning to TRBD2. With V trimmed by 0 bases and J by 1 base, 4 bases remained unmatched. The CDR3 is made up of 15 amino acids. The germline V gene has CDR1 GTSNPN and CDR2 SVGIG (reference sequence). Variable domain in full (rest from reference TRBV30 and TRBJ2-7): SQTIHQWPATLVQPVGSPLSLECTVEGTSNPNLYWYRQAAGRGLQLLFYSVGIGQISSEVPQNLSASRPQDRQFILSSKKLLLSDSGFYLCAWSVELAGSYEQYFGPGTRLTVT.

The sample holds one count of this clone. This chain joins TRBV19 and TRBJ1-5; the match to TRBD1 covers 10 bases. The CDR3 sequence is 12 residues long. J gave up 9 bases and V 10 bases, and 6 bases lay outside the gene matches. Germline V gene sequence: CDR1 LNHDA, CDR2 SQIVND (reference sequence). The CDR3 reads CATGQGRWPQHF. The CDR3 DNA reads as TGTGCCACGGGACAGGGGAGATGGCCCCAGCATTTT. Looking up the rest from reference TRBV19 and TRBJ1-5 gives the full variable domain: DGGITQSPKYLFRKEGQNVTLSCEQNLNHDAMYWYRQDPGQGLRLIYYSQIVNDFQKGDIAEGYSVSREKKESFPLTVTSAQKNPTAFYLCATGQGRWPQHFGDGTRLSIL.

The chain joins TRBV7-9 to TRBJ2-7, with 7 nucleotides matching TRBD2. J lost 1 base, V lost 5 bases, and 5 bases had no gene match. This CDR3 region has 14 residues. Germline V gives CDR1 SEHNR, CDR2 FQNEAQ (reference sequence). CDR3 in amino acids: CASSRLADSYEQYF. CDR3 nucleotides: TGTGCCAGCAGCCGGCTAGCGGATTCCTACGAGCAGTACTTC.

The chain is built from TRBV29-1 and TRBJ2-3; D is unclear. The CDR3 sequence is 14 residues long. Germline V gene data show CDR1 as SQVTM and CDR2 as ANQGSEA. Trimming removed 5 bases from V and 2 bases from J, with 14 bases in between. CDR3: CSVLERGPTDTQYF. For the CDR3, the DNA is TGCAGCGTTCTGGAGCGCGGTCCCACAGATACGCAGTATTTT.

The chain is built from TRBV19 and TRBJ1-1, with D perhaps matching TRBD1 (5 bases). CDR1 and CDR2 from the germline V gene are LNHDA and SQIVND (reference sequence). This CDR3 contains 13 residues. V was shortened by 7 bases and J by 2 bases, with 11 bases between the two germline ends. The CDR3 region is CASTPDTNTEAFF. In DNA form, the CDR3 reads TGTGCCAGTACCCCGGACACAAACACTGAAGCTTTCTTT.

The CDR3 spells CASSYRGFQETQYF. CDR3 sequence (DNA): TGTGCCAGCAGTTACCGGGGATTCCAAGAGACCCAGTACTTC. J is TRBJ2-5 and V is TRBV6-5; perhaps TRBD2 as D (5 bases). CDR1 is MNHEY, CDR2 SVGAGI, per germline. V lost 2 bases to trimming and J lost 1 base, with 8 bases between them. The CDR3 contains 14 residues.

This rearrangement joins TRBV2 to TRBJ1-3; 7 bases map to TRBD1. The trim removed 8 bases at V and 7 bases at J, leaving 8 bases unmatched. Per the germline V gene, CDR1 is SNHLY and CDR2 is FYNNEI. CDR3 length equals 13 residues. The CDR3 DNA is TGTGCCAGCTTCAGGGGGTTTTGGAACACCATATATTTT. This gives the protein CASFRGFWNTIYF.

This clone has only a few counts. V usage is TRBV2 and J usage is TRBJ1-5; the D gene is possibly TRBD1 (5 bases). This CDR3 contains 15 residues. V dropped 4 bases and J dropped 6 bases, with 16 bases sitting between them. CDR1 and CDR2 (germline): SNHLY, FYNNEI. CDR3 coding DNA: TGTGCCAGCAGTGGGTTCGGGGGAGGGCGTCAGCCCCAGCATTTT. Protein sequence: CASSGFGGGRQPQHF.

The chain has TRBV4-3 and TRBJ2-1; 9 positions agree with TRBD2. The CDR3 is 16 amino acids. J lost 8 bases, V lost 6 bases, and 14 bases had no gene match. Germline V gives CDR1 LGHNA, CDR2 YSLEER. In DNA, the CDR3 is TGCGCCAGCAGTCCTACCGCGGGAGGGGGGGCCGATGAGCAGTTCTTC. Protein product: CASSPTAGGGADEQFF.

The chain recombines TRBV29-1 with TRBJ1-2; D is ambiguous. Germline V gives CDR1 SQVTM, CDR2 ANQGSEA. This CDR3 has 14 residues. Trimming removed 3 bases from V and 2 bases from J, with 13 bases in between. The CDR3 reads CSVDGRTGNYGYTF. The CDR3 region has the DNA TGCAGCGTTGATGGTAGGACGGGGAACTATGGCTACACCTTC.

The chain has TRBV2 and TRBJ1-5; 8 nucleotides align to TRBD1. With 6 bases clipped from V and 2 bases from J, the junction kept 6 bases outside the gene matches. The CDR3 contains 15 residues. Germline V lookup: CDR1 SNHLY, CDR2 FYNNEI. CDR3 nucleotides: TGTGCCAGCAGCGGACAGGGATGGGGCAATCAGCCCCAGCATTTT. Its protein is CASSGQGWGNQPQHF.

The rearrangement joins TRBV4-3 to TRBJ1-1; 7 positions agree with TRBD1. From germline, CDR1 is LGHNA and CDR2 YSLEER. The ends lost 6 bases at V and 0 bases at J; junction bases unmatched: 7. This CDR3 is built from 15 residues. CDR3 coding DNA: TGCGCCAGCAGTCGACAGGGACAGTTGAACACTGAAGCTTTCTTT. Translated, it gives CASSRQGQLNTEAFF.

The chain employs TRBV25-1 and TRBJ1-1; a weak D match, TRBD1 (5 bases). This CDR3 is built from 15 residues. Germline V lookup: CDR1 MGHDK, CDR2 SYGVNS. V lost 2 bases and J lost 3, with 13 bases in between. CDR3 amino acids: CASSEPRQGDTEAFF. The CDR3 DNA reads TGTGCCAGCAGTGAACCGCGGCAGGGCGACACTGAAGCTTTCTTT.

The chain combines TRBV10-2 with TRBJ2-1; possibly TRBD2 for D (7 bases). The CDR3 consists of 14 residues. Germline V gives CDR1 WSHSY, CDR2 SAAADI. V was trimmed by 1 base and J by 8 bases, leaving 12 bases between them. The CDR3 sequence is CASSEWGGRYEQFF. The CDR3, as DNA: TGCGCCAGCAGTGAGTGGGGGGGCAGGTATGAGCAGTTCTTC.

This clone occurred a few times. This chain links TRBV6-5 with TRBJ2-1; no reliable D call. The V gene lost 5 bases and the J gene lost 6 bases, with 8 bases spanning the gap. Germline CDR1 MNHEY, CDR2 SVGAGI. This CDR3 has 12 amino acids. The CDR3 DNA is TGTGCCAGCAGTCAGAGCGCCAATGAGCAGTTCTTC. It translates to CASSQSANEQFF.

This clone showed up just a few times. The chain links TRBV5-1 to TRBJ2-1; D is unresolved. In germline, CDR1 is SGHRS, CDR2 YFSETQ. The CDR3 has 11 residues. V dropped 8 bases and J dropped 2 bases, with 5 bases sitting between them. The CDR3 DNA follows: TGCGCCAGTTCTACCTACAATGAGCAGTTCTTC. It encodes CASSTYNEQFF.

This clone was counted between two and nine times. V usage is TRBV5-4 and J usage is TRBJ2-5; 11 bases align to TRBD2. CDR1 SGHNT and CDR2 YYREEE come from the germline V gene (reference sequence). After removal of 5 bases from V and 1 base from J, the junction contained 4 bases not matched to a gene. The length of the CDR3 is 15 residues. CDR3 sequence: CASRDGTSGQETQYF. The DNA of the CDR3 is TGTGCCAGCAGAGATGGGACTAGCGGCCAAGAGACCCAGTACTTC.

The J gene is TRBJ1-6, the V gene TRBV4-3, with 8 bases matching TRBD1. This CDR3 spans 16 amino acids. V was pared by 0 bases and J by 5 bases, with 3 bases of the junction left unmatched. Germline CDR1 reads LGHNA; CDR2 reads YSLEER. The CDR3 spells CASSQETGAHNSPLHF. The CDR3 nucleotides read TGCGCCAGCAGCCAAGAGACAGGGGCTCATAATTCACCCCTCCACTTT.

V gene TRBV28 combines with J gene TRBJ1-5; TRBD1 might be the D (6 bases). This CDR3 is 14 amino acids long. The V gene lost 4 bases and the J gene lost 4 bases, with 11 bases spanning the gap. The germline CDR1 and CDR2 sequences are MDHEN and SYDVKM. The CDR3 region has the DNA TGTGCCAGCAGTTCGAGGGGGGGGAATCAGCCCCAGCATTTT. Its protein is CASSSRGGNQPQHF.

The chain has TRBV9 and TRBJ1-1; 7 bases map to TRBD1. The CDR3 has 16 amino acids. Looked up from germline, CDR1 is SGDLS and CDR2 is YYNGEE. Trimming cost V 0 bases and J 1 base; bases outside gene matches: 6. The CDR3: CASSVGYRGENTEAFF. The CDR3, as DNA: TGTGCCAGCAGCGTAGGCTACAGGGGAGAGAACACTGAAGCTTTCTTT. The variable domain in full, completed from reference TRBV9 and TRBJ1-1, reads DSGVTQTPKHLITATGQRVTLRCSPRSGDLSVYWYQQSLDQGLQFLIQYYNGEERAKGNILERFSAQQFPDLHSELNLSSLELGDSALYFCASSVGYRGENTEAFFGQGTRLTVV.

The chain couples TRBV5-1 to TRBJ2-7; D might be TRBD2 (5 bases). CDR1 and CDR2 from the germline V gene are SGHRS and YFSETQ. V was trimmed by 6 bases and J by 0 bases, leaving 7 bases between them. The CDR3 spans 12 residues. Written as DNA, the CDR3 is TGCGCCAGCATCGAGGGCTCCTACGAGCAGTACTTC. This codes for CASIEGSYEQYF.

This chain's CDR3 is CAWSVLSGVTDTQYF. Here the CDR3 DNA reads TGTGCCTGGAGTGTACTGAGCGGAGTGACAGATACGCAGTATTTT. This sequence joins TRBV30 and TRBJ2-3, with D tentatively TRBD2 (5 bases). Germline CDR1 reads GTSNPN; CDR2 reads SVGIG (reference sequence). V lost 0 bases and J 3 bases, leaving 13 bases between the germline ends. This CDR3 region has 15 residues.